The 21 T cell receptor beta chains below all came from one sample that was sequenced in a study of T cells after yellow fever vaccination. TCRdb used MiXCR to reprocess the 5' RACE reads, holding one entry per CDR3 protein. This sample has 300,000 to 350,000 distinct CDR3 sequences, with 3.5% to 4.5% found just once. Sequences were derived from PBMCs, sampled 15 days after the yellow fever booster vaccination. Receptor source: a young man who received the YFV17D yellow fever vaccine.

This clonotype was counted at least ten times. This chain's CDR3 is CASSSLEGLSYEQYF. In nucleotides, the CDR3 is TGTGCCAGCAGTTCCCTGGAGGGTCTTTCCTACGAGCAGTACTTC. This chain connects TRBV6-5 to TRBJ2-7; D perhaps matches TRBD2 (6 bases). Trimming removed 4 bases at V and 1 base at J, with 14 bases between. Germline assignment: CDR1 MNHEY and CDR2 SVGAGI. The CDR3 totals 15 residues.

The chain links TRBV7-9 to TRBJ2-1, with 12 bases fitting TRBD1. The CDR3 extends over 16 amino acids. Germline V lookup: CDR1 SEHNR, CDR2 FQNEAQ (reference sequence). V lost 4 bases to trimming and J lost 3 bases; unmatched junction nucleotides: 4. This chain's CDR3 is CASSWDRGRDYNEQFF. CDR3 nucleotides: TGTGCCAGCAGCTGGGACAGGGGGCGAGACTACAATGAGCAGTTCTTC.

In this sample, this clonotype turned up many times. This chain links TRBV2 with TRBJ2-6, with D unresolved. The CDR3 is made up of 16 amino acids. V lost 2 bases and J lost 0, with 8 bases in between. Germline V gene lookup returns CDR1 SNHLY and CDR2 FYNNEI. CDR3 in amino acids: CASSERRASGANVLTF. The CDR3 DNA reads as TGTGCCAGCAGTGAACGACGGGCCTCTGGGGCCAACGTCCTGACTTTC.

This clonotype was detected ten times or more. The chain couples TRBV14 to TRBJ2-3; unclear D gene. The CDR3 sequence is 15 residues long. V shed 4 bases and J shed 1 base, with 12 bases lying between them. Germline-derived CDR1 and CDR2 are SGHDN and FVKESK. CDR3 sequence: CASSPAIPRTDTQYF. The CDR3 nucleotides read TGTGCCAGCAGCCCCGCGATCCCCCGCACAGATACGCAGTATTTT.

In this sample, this clonotype turned up many times. J is TRBJ1-1 and V is TRBV4-3, with D unresolved. Germline assignment: CDR1 LGHNA and CDR2 YSLEER. This CDR3 is built from 14 residues. V lost 4 bases to trimming and J lost 1 base, with 10 bases between them. The CDR3 nucleotides are TGCGCCAGCAGCCGCCATACTTCGAACACTGAAGCTTTCTTT. This sequence encodes CASSRHTSNTEAFF.

The chain has TRBV2 and TRBJ1-1; no clear D. The germline CDR1 and CDR2 sequences are SNHLY and FYNNEI. Deletions cut 4 bases from V and 1 base from J, with 10 bases between. The CDR3 runs to 14 residues. In nucleotides, the CDR3 is TGTGCCAGCAGTGTTGAGGATTCGAACACTGAAGCTTTCTTT. Translation gives CASSVEDSNTEAFF.

This clonotype was counted only a few times. This sequence joins TRBV4-1 and TRBJ2-7, with D perhaps matching TRBD1 (5 bases). The CDR3 totals 16 residues. Germline CDR1 and CDR2: MGHRA and YSYEKL. V lost 1 base and J 5 bases, leaving 18 bases between the germline ends. The CDR3 region is CASSQGHSTQTDEQYF. In DNA, the CDR3 is TGCGCCAGCAGCCAAGGCCATTCGACTCAGACAGACGAGCAGTACTTC.

This clonotype was seen many times. This chain uses TRBV5-6 with TRBJ1-1; D might be TRBD1 (5 bases). CDR1 is SGHDT, CDR2 YYEEEE, per germline. The germline V and J ends were trimmed by 4 bases and 5 bases, with 15 bases remaining between them. This CDR3 is 14 amino acids long. The chain's CDR3 is CASSHAVWGTEAFF. The CDR3 coding sequence is TGTGCCAGCAGCCACGCCGTTTGGGGGACTGAAGCTTTCTTT.

This clonotype came up many times. This chain joins TRBV3-1 and TRBJ2-1; 8 bases are a match to TRBD1. This CDR3 contains 13 residues. Germline V gives CDR1 LGHDT, CDR2 YNNKEL (reference sequence). The V segment lost 3 bases and the J segment 9 bases; nucleotides outside the gene matches: 4. DNA for the CDR3: TGTGCCAGCAGCCAGGGCGACAGGGGTGAGCAGTTCTTC. The encoded protein is CASSQGDRGEQFF.

V usage is TRBV29-1 and J usage is TRBJ2-7; 9 bases map to TRBD1. The J segment lost 7 bases and the V segment lost 4 bases, leaving 17 bases of the junction unmatched. The CDR3 runs 16 residues. Looked up from germline, CDR1 is SQVTM and CDR2 is ANQGSEA. The CDR3: CSVAGTGTGSRWEQYF. CDR3 DNA: TGCAGCGTTGCCGGGACCGGGACAGGGTCCAGGTGGGAGCAGTACTTC.

The V gene is TRBV7-2, the J gene TRBJ2-7, with D possibly TRBD1 on 5 matching bases. The CDR3 is 14 residues long. With 5 bases removed from V and 6 bases from J, the gap between germline ends came to 17 bases. Germline loops: CDR1 SGHTA, CDR2 FQGNSA. The CDR3 nucleotides are TGTGCCAGCAGCCCGGGCCTCAGGGCCCTCGAGCAGTACTTC. Translation: CASSPGLRALEQYF.

In its sample, this clonotype was seen many times. The chain carries TRBV29-1 and TRBJ2-2; a possible D gene is TRBD1 (5 bases). CDR1 SQVTM and CDR2 ANQGSEA come from the germline V gene. CDR3 length equals 15 residues. Trimming took 1 base from V and 2 from J, leaving 11 bases between them. CDR3 nucleotide sequence: TGCAGCGTTGAAGTCAGCAGGGTCAACACCGGGGAGCTGTTTTTT. It encodes CSVEVSRVNTGELFF.

This clonotype has a count of ten or more. V is TRBV7-8 and J is TRBJ2-5, with 11 bases identical to TRBD1. The CDR3 contains 15 residues. In germline, CDR1 is SGHVS, CDR2 FQNEAQ. V trimming: 3 bases; J trimming: 8 bases; junction bases outside the gene matches: 8. CDR3 sequence: CASSLDRGPGNTQYF. The CDR3 nucleotides read TGTGCCAGCAGCTTGGACAGGGGGCCGGGAAATACCCAGTACTTC.

This clonotype was detected a few times. This rearrangement joins TRBV12-3 or TRBV12-4 to TRBJ1-1; D remains ambiguous. Trimming cost V 5 bases and J 5 bases, with 12 bases left between them. The CDR3 has 13 residues. The CDR3 is CASSRHPGTEAFF. CDR3 sequence (DNA): TGTGCCAGCAGTCGTCATCCGGGGACTGAAGCTTTCTTT.

Ten or more counts support this clonotype. This chain links TRBV9 with TRBJ1-6, with TRBD1 matching 7 bases. Unmatched junction bases numbered 6, after V lost 4 bases and J lost 5 bases. In germline, CDR1 is SGDLS, CDR2 YYNGEE. The CDR3 spans 15 residues. The CDR3 coding sequence is TGTGCCAGCAGCACGCGGACAGGTCATAATTCACCCCTCCACTTT. Amino acids: CASSTRTGHNSPLHF.

There are a few counts of this clonotype. This chain uses TRBV7-3 with TRBJ1-6; D may be TRBD1 (5 bases). From germline, CDR1 is SGHTA and CDR2 FQGTGA. With 5 bases removed from V and 10 bases from J, the gap between germline ends came to 21 bases. CDR3 size: 16 residues. DNA for the CDR3: TGTGCCAGCAGCACCCCGGGACGCCCGGATCGGTCACCCCTCCACTTT. Translating gives CASSTPGRPDRSPLHF.

This clonotype has more than one count but fewer than ten. This chain joins TRBV4-2 and TRBJ1-1, with D unresolved. This CDR3 has 15 residues. Trimming removed 2 bases from V and 5 bases from J, with 15 bases in between. Germline V gene sequence: CDR1 LGHNA, CDR2 YNFKEQ. CDR3 amino acids: CASSQPGEGGTEAFF. The DNA of the CDR3 is TGTGCCAGCAGCCAACCCGGGGAGGGAGGGACTGAAGCTTTCTTT.

This clonotype appeared many times. V and J are TRBV20-1 and TRBJ1-1; TRBD1 matches 7 bases. The CDR3 covers 12 residues. V trimming: 3 bases; J trimming: 3 bases; junction bases outside the gene matches: 1. The germline gives CDR1 DFQATT, CDR2 SNEGSKA (reference sequence). Here the CDR3 DNA reads TGCAGTGCTAGCAGGGGGGACACTGAAGCTTTCTTT. Translation gives CSASRGDTEAFF.

The table lists this clonotype with a few counts. The rearrangement uses TRBV19 and TRBJ1-2, with D perhaps TRBD1 (6 bases). The germline CDR1 and CDR2 sequences are LNHDA and SQIVND (reference sequence). Trimming took off 5 bases at V and 6 bases at J, with 16 bases between the two ends. This CDR3 is 14 amino acids long. The CDR3 DNA is TGTGCCAGTAGTTCTCCCCCAGCAGGGGATGGCTACACCTTC. This codes for CASSSPPAGDGYTF.

There are many counts of this clonotype. This chain links TRBV4-3 with TRBJ2-5; D is unresolved. The CDR3 covers 14 residues. V lost 8 bases to trimming and J lost 1 base, with 14 bases between them. Germline values: CDR1 LGHNA, CDR2 YSLEER. DNA of the CDR3: TGCGCCAGCGCGAGACGACATTCCCAAGAGACCCAGTACTTC. Translation gives CASARRHSQETQYF.

The table lists this clonotype with many counts. The rearrangement joins TRBV6-2 or TRBV6-3 to TRBJ2-7, with no clear D. CDR1 MNHEY and CDR2 SVGEGT come from the germline V gene. Trimming cost V 2 bases and J 3 bases, with 14 bases left between them. The CDR3 runs to 15 residues. DNA for the CDR3: TGTGCCAGCAGTTACGGTTCTCGACTGGGCTACGAGCAGTACGTC. Translating gives CASSYGSRLGYEQYV.